What follows are 21 T cell receptor beta chains derived from one specimen sequenced in a study of breast tumors, draining lymph nodes, adjacent tissues. TCRdb used MiXCR to reprocess the multiplex PCR reads, holding one entry per CDR3 protein. The top ten clones hold 35% to 45% of a sample with 9,500 to 12,000 distinct CDR3 sequences, approximately 55% of them seen once. The sequenced sample was breast tumor tissue. The origin of the receptors is a female donor with breast cancer. Some clones in this sample may be carry-over from other donors' samples.

In its sample, this clonotype was seen once. J is TRBJ2-7 and V is TRBV29-1; 12 bases agree with TRBD2. The junction had 23 bases not matched to a gene; V was cut back by 8 bases and J by 9 bases. The CDR3 runs to 17 residues. CDR1 is SQVTM and CDR2 is ANQGSEA in the germline V gene. CDR3 loop: CSPLTSGGHKPTDRQYF. Written as DNA, the CDR3 is TGCAGCCCTCTGACTAGCGGGGGCCACAAACCAACAGATAGGCAGTACTTC.

This chain joins TRBV11-2 and TRBJ2-3; no definite D call. CDR1 SGHAT and CDR2 FQNNGV come from the germline V gene. This CDR3 is built from 13 residues. Between the trimmed V and J ends, which lost 8 bases and 3 bases, there was a span of 12 bases. The CDR3 protein is CASVRGLTDTQYF. The CDR3, as DNA: TGTGCCAGCGTGCGAGGCTTAACAGATACGCAGTATTTT.

The CDR3 DNA reads as TGTGCCACCAGCAGAGATGTAGCGGGGGGGGTCAAAGAGACCCAGTACTTC. As protein: CATSRDVAGGVKETQYF. J is TRBJ2-5 and V is TRBV15; the match to TRBD2 covers 11 bases. CDR1 is LNHNV, CDR2 YYDKDF, per germline (reference sequence). Unmatched junction bases numbered 6, after V lost 0 bases and J lost 3 bases. This CDR3 has 17 residues.

As for this clonotype: The final CDR3 position lacks the conserved phenylalanine or tryptophan, pointing to a likely read error. The CDR3 DNA sequence: TGTGCCAGCAGCCACTCGAAGGGGACAGAGCAGTACGCC. Protein sequence: CASSHSKGTEQYA. J is TRBJ2-7 and V is TRBV6-5; D perhaps matches TRBD1 (6 bases). Trimming removed 6 bases from V and 7 bases from J, with 16 bases in between. CDR1 and CDR2 from the germline V gene are MNHEY and SVGAGI. This CDR3 has 13 residues.

V usage is TRBV4-3 and J usage is TRBJ2-7; 7 nucleotides agree with TRBD1. The CDR3 covers 15 residues. V lost 0 bases to trimming and J lost 1 base; unmatched junction nucleotides: 3. Germline values: CDR1 LGHNA, CDR2 YSLEER. DNA for the CDR3: TGCGCCAGCAGCCAAGAAATGGGACAGTCCTACGAGCAGTACTTC. Translating gives CASSQEMGQSYEQYF.

This clonotype showed up many times. The V gene is TRBV9, the J gene TRBJ2-7; D uncertain. Germline assignment: CDR1 SGDLS and CDR2 YYNGEE. This CDR3 is built from 15 residues. Trimming shortened V by 0 bases and J by 5 bases, and 15 bases separated the two germline ends. The CDR3 is CASSVGGLALDEQYF. The CDR3 region has the DNA TGTGCCAGCAGCGTAGGAGGCCTCGCGTTAGACGAGCAGTACTTC.

This clonotype came up many times. This sequence joins TRBV12-3 or TRBV12-4 and TRBJ2-7; D might be TRBD1 or TRBD2, each matching 5 bases. The germline V and J ends were trimmed by 6 bases and 2 bases, with 8 bases remaining between them. This CDR3 has 12 amino acids. As DNA, the CDR3 is TGTGCCAGCAGCAGAGGGGCCTACGAGCAGTACTTC. It translates to CASSRGAYEQYF.

In this sample, this clonotype is medium-sized (0.01 to 0.1%). The CDR3 DNA is TGCAGTGCTAGACCCCCGGGACAGGGATCGTATGGCTACACCTTC. Residues: CSARPPGQGSYGYTF. This sequence joins TRBV20-1 and TRBJ1-2; 9 positions agree with TRBD1. The length of the CDR3 is 15 residues. In germline, CDR1 is DFQATT, CDR2 SNEGSKA (reference sequence). The junction had 9 bases not matched to a gene; V was cut back by 2 bases and J by 5 bases.

In regard to this clonotype: The junction departs from germline at one end; a sequencing error may be responsible. The genes are TRBV7-6 and TRBJ2-7; the match to TRBD1 covers 10 bases. Germline V gives CDR1 SGHVS, CDR2 FNYEAQ. This CDR3 has 15 residues. CDR3 nucleotides: TGTGCCAGCAGCATAGCCGGGACAGGGGTGGACGAGCAGTACTTC. Its translation is CASSIAGTGVDEQYF.

The chain has TRBV7-6 and TRBJ2-1; TRBD2 matches at 11 bases. CDR1 is SGHVS, CDR2 FNYEAQ, per germline. CDR3 length equals 16 residues. Trimming cost V 6 bases and J 7 bases; bases outside gene matches: 11. The CDR3 loop reads CASSPNVAGGRNEQFF. The DNA for the CDR3 is TGTGCCAGCAGTCCTAATGTAGCGGGGGGGCGGAATGAGCAGTTCTTC.

The rearrangement links TRBV7-9 to TRBJ1-2; a weak D match, TRBD1 (6 bases). CDR1 is SEHNR, CDR2 FQNEAQ, per germline (reference sequence). Trimming took 5 bases from V and 2 from J, leaving 15 bases between them. The CDR3 covers 15 residues. CDR3: CASSRPDSHNYGYTF. CDR3 DNA sequence: TGTGCCAGCAGCCGTCCGGACAGTCACAACTATGGCTACACCTTC.

The chain recombines TRBV29-1 with TRBJ2-3; 14 bases line up with TRBD2. Trimming cost V 5 bases and J 1 base; bases outside gene matches: 17. Germline V gene data show CDR1 as SQVTM and CDR2 as ANQGSEA. CDR3 length: 20 residues. The CDR3: CSVLPFLTSGGAGGTDTQYF. The CDR3 DNA reads TGCAGCGTTCTCCCCTTTTTGACTAGCGGGGGGGCTGGGGGCACAGATACGCAGTATTTT.

A remark on this clonotype: The junction departs from the called germline gene at one end, perhaps through a read error. The chain carries TRBV10-3 and TRBJ1-5; 8 bases are shared with TRBD1. The CDR3 is 17 amino acids. The germline V gene encodes CDR1 ENHRY and CDR2 SYGVKD. CDR3 region: CASSAWTGSYSNQPQHF. The CDR3 nucleotides read TGTGCCAGCAGTGCCTGGACAGGGTCGTATAGCAATCAGCCCCAGCATTTT.

This clonotype was observed a handful of times. This chain joins TRBV30 and TRBJ1-2, with TRBD1 as a possible D gene (6 bases). The CDR3 length is 14 residues. Deletions cut 1 base from V and 8 bases from J, with 17 bases between. Germline V gene sequence: CDR1 GTSNPN, CDR2 SVGIG (reference sequence). CDR3 nucleotide sequence: TGTGCCTGGAGTGGACCCAGGGGTGGGGGCGGCTACACCTTC. Protein: CAWSGPRGGGGYTF.

The chain is built from TRBV4-1 and TRBJ2-7, with D possibly being TRBD1 or TRBD2 (5 bases each). Germline CDR1 is MGHRA and CDR2 is YSYEKL. This CDR3 has 15 residues. V shed 3 bases and J shed 7 bases, with 19 bases lying between them. For the CDR3, the DNA is TGCGCCAGCAGCCACGGGACCTCCGCTTGGGAAGAGCAGTACTTC. It yields the protein CASSHGTSAWEEQYF.

As regards this clonotype: An end of the junction does not agree with germline; a read error may underlie this. The CDR3 protein is CSVMTGNSNQPQHF. In DNA form, the CDR3 reads TGCAGCGTTATGACAGGGAATAGCAATCAGCCACAGCATTTT. The chain uses TRBV29-1 and TRBJ1-5; 7 bases line up with TRBD1. There are 14 residues in the CDR3. Per germline, CDR1 SQVTM and CDR2 ANQGSEA. The full variable domain, in which reference TRBV29-1 and TRBJ1-5 provide the parts outside the CDR3, is SAVISQKPSRDICQRGTSLTIQCQVDSQVTMMFWYRQQPGQSLTLIATANQGSEATYESGFVIDKFPISRPNLTFSTLTVSNMSPEDSSIYLCSVMTGNSNQPQHFGDGTRLSIL.

The chain is built from TRBV2 and TRBJ2-3; D perhaps matches TRBD2 (5 bases). The germline V gene encodes CDR1 SNHLY and CDR2 FYNNEI. The ends were cut back, 2 bases at V and 5 bases at J, with 14 bases in the middle. This CDR3 is built from 15 residues. The CDR3: CASSEISGGVDTQYF. The CDR3 DNA is TGTGCCAGCAGTGAAATAAGCGGTGGGGTAGATACGCAGTATTTT.

At least ten counts were recorded for this clonotype. The chain uses TRBV3-2 and TRBJ2-4. TRBV3-2 is labeled a pseudogene. This CDR3 has 17 residues. CDR3 loop: CASSQDFAENGENIQYF. The CDR3 nucleotides read TGTGCCAGCAGCCAAGATTTTGCTGAAAACGGGGAAAACATTCAGTACTTC.

On this clonotype: The junction differs from germline at one of its ends, possibly a read error. The chain employs TRBV20-1 and TRBJ2-5; tentatively, D is TRBD2 (5 bases). This CDR3 spans 16 amino acids. Germline values: CDR1 DFQATT, CDR2 SNEGSKA (reference sequence). CDR3 residues: CSAGGPGERLAETQYF. As DNA, the CDR3 is TGCAGTGCTGGAGGCCCGGGTGAAAGGTTGGCAGAGACTCAGTACTTC.

This clonotype was found a few times. This chain links TRBV6-2 or TRBV6-3 with TRBJ2-5; weak D call: TRBD2 (6 bases). CDR1 is MNHEY, CDR2 SVGEGT, per germline. The CDR3 covers 14 residues. Trimming took 5 bases from V and 1 from J, leaving 11 bases between them. CDR3 sequence (DNA): TGTGCCAGCAGTCCCAGCGGGCTCCAAGAGACCCAGTACTTC. Residues: CASSPSGLQETQYF.

CDR3 coding DNA: TGTGCCAGCAGTCAAAAACCTTGGGTCCGAAGCACAGATACGCAGTATTTT. The encoded protein is CASSQKPWVRSTDTQYF. This chain connects TRBV6-2 or TRBV6-3 to TRBJ2-3, with no clear D. This CDR3 is built from 17 residues. V was trimmed by 5 bases and J by 0 bases, leaving 18 bases between them. Germline lookup yields CDR1 MNHEY and CDR2 SVGEGT.